These 20 T cell receptor beta chains originate from one sample sequenced in a study of blood T cell repertoires in COVID-19. The assay was immunoSEQ multiplex PCR, and TCRdb's table has in-frame clones only and misses some. This table holds around 300,000 clones, approximately 86% found once. Source material: peripheral blood. The origin of the receptors is a man aged 18 to 29 with active or convalescent COVID-19.

The chain recombines TRBV5-1 with TRBJ1-1; no reliable D call. V lost 0 bases and J 5 bases, leaving 11 bases between the germline ends. Germline lookup yields CDR1 SGHRS and CDR2 YFSETQ. The CDR3 length is 14 residues. CDR3 region: CASSLELFRTEAFF. The CDR3 DNA sequence: TGCGCCAGCAGCTTGGAATTGTTTCGGACTGAAGCTTTCTTT.

The chain links TRBV6-2 or TRBV6-3 to TRBJ2-1; TRBD1 aligns across 9 bases. This CDR3 region has 15 residues. CDR1 MNHEY and CDR2 SVGEGT come from the germline V gene. V was pared by 2 bases and J by 3 bases, with 2 bases of the junction left unmatched. DNA for the CDR3: TGTGCCAGCAGTTACCGGACAGGGGACTACAATGAGCAGTTCTTC. Translated, it gives CASSYRTGDYNEQFF.

This sequence joins TRBV3-1 (or the pseudogene TRBV3-2) and TRBJ2-5; TRBD1 matches 8 bases. This CDR3 is 17 amino acids long. The J segment lost 5 bases and the V segment lost 0 bases, leaving 11 bases of the junction unmatched. Per the germline V gene, CDR1 is LGHDT and CDR2 is YNNKEL (reference sequence). CDR3 in amino acids: CASSQDRRTGPGETQYF. CDR3 sequence (DNA): TGTGCCAGCAGCCAAGATAGACGGACAGGGCCGGGGGAGACCCAGTACTTC.

This clone has a handful of counts. The chain links TRBV5-6 to TRBJ2-7, with no clear D. The V end was cut by 1 base, the J end by 4 bases, with 6 bases between. The CDR3 has 12 residues. Germline values: CDR1 SGHDT, CDR2 YYEEEE. The DNA of the CDR3 is TGTGCCAGCAGCTTGTCGAGGTACGAGCAGTACTTC. This sequence encodes CASSLSRYEQYF.

CDR3 in amino acids: CASSEEGYGYTF. CDR3 sequence (DNA): TGTGCCAGCAGTGAGGAGGGCTATGGCTACACCTTC. The V call is TRBV2, the J call TRBJ1-2; no clear D. This CDR3 spans 12 amino acids. Germline CDR1 SNHLY, CDR2 FYNNEI. Deletions cut 3 bases from V and 4 bases from J, with 6 bases between. Using reference TRBV2 and TRBJ1-2 for the parts outside the CDR3, the full variable domain is EPEVTQTPSHQVTQMGQEVILRCVPISNHLYFYWYRQILGQKVEFLVSFYNNEISEKSEIFDDQFSVERPDGSNFTLKIRSTKLEDSAMYFCASSEEGYGYTFGSGTRLTVV.

In this sample, this clone turned up once. This chain uses TRBV6-6 with TRBJ2-5; the D gene is possibly TRBD2 (7 bases). Germline V gene data show CDR1 as MNHNY and CDR2 as SVGAGI (reference sequence). The CDR3 consists of 16 residues. The V end lost 6 bases, the J end lost 5 bases, and 22 bases lay between the germline ends. CDR3 nucleotides: TGTGCCAGCAGCCGACTCCCTGCGGGGGCGGCCGAGACCCAGTACTTC. It yields the protein CASSRLPAGAAETQYF.

This chain connects TRBV18 to TRBJ1-1; a weak D match, TRBD1 (6 bases). Trimming left V 2 bases short and J 12 bases short, with 16 bases between. The CDR3 sequence is 13 residues long. Germline V gives CDR1 KGHSH, CDR2 LQKENI. CDR3 in amino acids: CASSPEQGWESFF. The CDR3 bases are TGTGCCAGCTCACCAGAACAGGGTTGGGAGTCTTTCTTT.

This chain connects TRBV7-8 to TRBJ1-1; TRBD1 matches at 7 bases. From germline, CDR1 is SGHVS and CDR2 FQNEAQ. V was pared by 4 bases and J by 2 bases, with 4 bases of the junction left unmatched. CDR3 length equals 14 residues. CDR3 protein: CASSWGQLNTEAFF. Written as DNA, the CDR3 is TGTGCCAGCAGCTGGGGACAGCTTAACACTGAAGCTTTCTTT.

V is TRBV6-5 and J is TRBJ2-5; 9 nucleotides align to TRBD2. Trimming cost V 4 bases and J 5 bases; bases outside gene matches: 11. The CDR3 totals 16 residues. Germline V CDR1 and CDR2: MNHEY, SVGAGI. This CDR3 is CASSSTFGTSTETQYF. In nucleotides, the CDR3 is TGTGCCAGCAGTTCCACTTTCGGGACTAGCACGGAGACCCAGTACTTC.

The chain employs TRBV4-2 and TRBJ2-1, with a possible D match to TRBD1 (6 bases). Trimming cost V 0 bases and J 2 bases, with 11 bases left between them. The CDR3 length is 16 residues. Germline V lookup: CDR1 LGHNA, CDR2 YNFKEQ. Here the CDR3 reads CASSQDRGQTYNEQFF. CDR3 coding DNA: TGTGCCAGCAGCCAAGATCGTGGACAGACCTACAATGAGCAGTTCTTC.

The chain has TRBV7-3 and TRBJ2-5, with TRBD1 matching 11 bases. Per germline, CDR1 SGHTA and CDR2 FQGTGA. The CDR3 is 15 amino acids. The junction had 7 bases not matched to a gene; V was cut back by 5 bases and J by 5 bases. In DNA, the CDR3 is TGTGCCAGCAGCAACGGACAGGGGGCGCGGGAGACCCAGTACTTC. This encodes CASSNGQGARETQYF.

V usage is TRBV6-5 and J usage is TRBJ1-6, with no clear D. V shed 0 bases and J shed 5 bases, with 11 bases lying between them. This CDR3 is built from 16 residues. The germline V gene has CDR1 MNHEY and CDR2 SVGAGI. CDR3 region: CASSYSIRVNNSPLHF. DNA of the CDR3: TGTGCCAGCAGTTACTCGATACGGGTGAATAATTCACCCCTCCACTTT.

In its sample, this clone was seen once. This chain connects TRBV5-4 to TRBJ1-4, with 8 bases matching TRBD1. The length of the CDR3 is 15 residues. Germline V CDR1 and CDR2: SGHNT, YYREEE (reference sequence). The junction had 10 bases not matched to a gene; V was cut back by 4 bases and J by 8 bases. The CDR3 spells CASSNRQGREEKLFF. The CDR3 bases are TGTGCCAGCAGCAACCGACAGGGGAGGGAGGAAAAACTGTTTTTT. The full variable domain, in which reference TRBV5-4 and TRBJ1-4 provide the parts outside the CDR3, is ETGVTQSPTHLIKTRGQQVTLRCSSQSGHNTVSWYQQALGQGPQFIFQYYREEENGRGNFPPRFSGLQFPNYSSELNVNALELDDSALYLCASSNRQGREEKLFFGSGTQLSVL.

V gene TRBV2 combines with J gene TRBJ1-3; weak D call: TRBD1 (5 bases). CDR1 is SNHLY and CDR2 is FYNNEI in the germline V gene. The V end was cut by 7 bases, the J end by 0 bases, with 13 bases between. The CDR3 covers 15 residues. The CDR3 sequence: CASTSGTLSGNTIYF. In DNA, the CDR3 is TGTGCCAGCACATCCGGGACTCTCTCTGGAAACACCATATATTTT.

The V call is TRBV9, the J call TRBJ2-3, with D unresolved. V was trimmed by 0 bases and J by 0 bases, leaving 11 bases between them. Germline values: CDR1 SGDLS, CDR2 YYNGEE. CDR3 length: 16 amino acids. The CDR3, as DNA: TGTGCCAGCAGCGTAGTATGGGCGTCTAGCACAGATACGCAGTATTTT. Its translation is CASSVVWASSTDTQYF.

J is TRBJ2-3 and V is TRBV27; D not certain. Trimming left V 7 bases short and J 8 bases short, with 10 bases between. Germline CDR1 is MNHEY and CDR2 is SMNVEV (reference sequence). This CDR3 contains 11 residues. The CDR3 bases are TGTGCCAGCACCGCAGAGGCTACGCAGTATTTT. Its translation: CASTAEATQYF.

Written as DNA, the CDR3 is TGTGCCACCGTTGACAGGGAGGTCGCTGAAGCTTTCTTT. Translating it yields CATVDREVAEAFF. The V call is TRBV24-1, the J call TRBJ1-1; 7 bases line up with TRBD1. CDR1 and CDR2 from the germline V gene are KGHDR and SFDVKD. V gave up 9 bases and J gave up 6 bases; unmatched junction bases: 9. The CDR3 runs 13 residues.

This clone was recorded once. The rearrangement joins TRBV6-2 or TRBV6-3 to TRBJ2-7; 12 bases are shared with TRBD2. Per the germline V gene, CDR1 is MNHEY and CDR2 is SVGEGT. This CDR3 has 16 amino acids. Germline trimming cut 4 bases from V and 2 bases from J; bases unmatched to any gene: 6. The CDR3 is CASSSRTSGDTYEQYF. The CDR3 region has the DNA TGTGCCAGCAGTTCCAGGACTAGCGGGGACACCTACGAGCAGTACTTC.

J is TRBJ2-5 and V is TRBV6-2 or TRBV6-3; D is ambiguous. The CDR3 extends over 13 amino acids. Germline V gives CDR1 MNHEY, CDR2 SVGEGT. V dropped 5 bases and J dropped 5 bases, with 12 bases sitting between them. The CDR3 sequence: CASSPRLWETQYF. CDR3 DNA: TGTGCCAGCAGTCCCAGACTTTGGGAGACCCAGTACTTC.

CDR3 nucleotide sequence: TGTGCCAGCAGCTTGGCGGGACTAGCGGACCCTTGGCAGTATTTT. Amino acids: CASSLAGLADPWQYF. The chain uses TRBV5-5 and TRBJ2-3; 11 positions match TRBD2. This CDR3 is 15 amino acids long. With 0 bases clipped from V and 11 bases from J, the junction kept 8 bases outside the gene matches. In germline, CDR1 is SGHKS, CDR2 YYEKEE (reference sequence).